This T cell receptor (beta chain) is from a study of tumor-infiltrating lymphocytes in localized non-small cell lung cancer. The repertoire was sequenced with immunoSEQ multiplex PCR; TCRdb's copy has only in-frame clones and lacks some. The sample holds 15,000 to 20,000 clones; around 80% are singletons and the top ten take approximately 6.8%. Study-level points and caveats: Tumors had more T cell infiltration than uninvolved lung, per TCRbeta sequencing and CD3 counts.

V was clipped by 4 bases and J by 5 bases; unmatched bases: 0. CDR1 and CDR2 from the germline V gene are MGHDK and SYGVNS. The CDR3 is 12 residues long. Note on this clone: Its antigen is still unknown.

The sequence was collected from a human donor with non-small cell lung cancer. V and J are TRBV25-1 and TRBJ1-2, with 8 bases lining up with TRBD1. The sequenced sample was lung tumor tissue. The CDR3 coding sequence is TGTGCCAGCAGTGGGACAGGGTATGGCTACACCTTC. Amino acids: CASSGTGYGYTF.